This T cell receptor (beta chain) was captured in a study of cytomegalovirus exposure and HLA in healthy donors (dated by TCRdb to the late 2010s). About the full investigation: According to a later analysis, the 120 or so validation repertoires were produced on the same platform as the approximately 620 repertoires of the first cohort. To predict cytomegalovirus infection status, the study combined high-throughput TCR immunosequencing, statistical association of individual TCRs with disease status, and machine learning. The study aimed to test whether signatures of past pathogen exposure could be identified by cataloging public T cell receptors. In addition to the first cohort of 666 subjects, a separate validation cohort of around 110 different subjects was used.

The paper's findings and limits, for the study overall: The classifier was reported to diagnose cytomegalovirus status with high specificity and sensitivity in both the original and validation cohorts. It was suggested by the authors that the approach could potentially be generalized to other disease states and immunological phenotypes. Of the cluster scores, roughly 93% were above 0 in a later analysis, which found that TCRs clustered in the first cohort also tended to co-occur in the 110 or so validation repertoires. The validation cohort had no HLA typing available for a later analysis, so co-occurrence within that cohort was assessed over all 120 or so repertoires. A few of the identified cytomegalovirus-associated TCR beta chains were confirmed in vitro to be specific for cytomegalovirus antigens. The study gave a list of 150 to 200 TCR beta chains associated with cytomegalovirus. While some public TCRs were present in many individuals, most TCR sequences turned up only very rarely across donors.

The library was produced with the immunoSEQ multiplex PCR assay. As for the authors' bioinformatics: To diagnose cytomegalovirus status from the catalog of TCR beta chain sequences, a statistical classification framework was built. This immuneACCESS table, as held by TCRdb, lists in-frame sequences with V and J called but not all clones. Of the missing ones, under half trace to an unresolved V gene in checked studies; the others have no known cause. V, J and clone size were drawn from that table, and D and trimming were deduced from the DNA. The sample profile shows roughly 80,000 clones; 94% of them were found once. Approximately 2.1% of the sample is in the top ten clones. V is cut by 6 bases and J by 2 bases, and the space between the germline ends is 10 bases. The germline V gene yields MDHEN for CDR1 and SYDVKM for CDR2. From its cysteine to its phenylalanine, the CDR3 spans 13 amino acids. Only the CDR3 portion is preserved as DNA: 39 bases, with reading frame beginning at the first base.

Comments on this clone: Its antigen is currently not known. Base qualities were left out, and no much larger clone turns up one base away.

Donors formed part of the validation cohort, which comprised approximately 130 subjects and was distinct from the first cohort of under 850 subjects. The TCR was taken from a woman under 30 in good health and CMV-seronegative. The material sequenced was PBMCs. This sequence uses TRBV28 and TRBJ1-1; no D gene can be assigned with confidence. The DNA sequence is given as TGTGCCAGCAGCACTGTGGTTAACACTGAAGCTTTCTTT. This translates into CASSTVVNTEAFF.